These 17 T cell receptor beta chains were all obtained from the same sample, sequenced in a study of blood T cell repertoires in COVID-19. The assay was immunoSEQ multiplex PCR, and TCRdb's table has in-frame clones only and misses some. The data hold about 380,000 clones, with 85% to 90% observed a single time. What was sequenced was peripheral blood. These receptors originate from a man aged 18 to 29 with active or convalescent COVID-19.

Only a few counts were recorded for this clone. J is TRBJ2-1 and V is TRBV4-2; weak D call: TRBD1 (6 bases). There are 18 residues in the CDR3. Germline CDR1 and CDR2: LGHNA and YNFKEQ. The V end lost 2 bases, the J end lost 4 bases, and 21 bases lay between the germline ends. The CDR3 DNA is TGTGCCAGCAGCCAAACTGCAACCGGGACACGGACTTACAATGAGCAGTTCTTC. Translated: CASSQTATGTRTYNEQFF.

This sequence joins TRBV7-3 and TRBJ1-1, with D possibly TRBD1 on 6 matching bases. With 2 bases removed from V and 4 bases from J, the gap between germline ends came to 14 bases. Germline CDR1 SGHTA, CDR2 FQGTGA. CDR3 length: 15 residues. CDR3 amino acids: CASSLSPDRATEAFF. The CDR3 nucleotides are TGTGCCAGCAGCTTATCTCCGGACAGAGCCACTGAAGCTTTCTTT.

This chain connects TRBV5-1 to TRBJ2-7; D possibly corresponds to TRBD1 (5 bases). Germline V gene lookup returns CDR1 SGHRS and CDR2 YFSETQ. V gave up 1 base and J gave up 5 bases, with 13 bases separating them. CDR3 size: 14 residues. The CDR3 DNA reads TGCGCCAGCAGCTTGAGGCAGGGAATCCACGAGCAGTACTTC. Translation: CASSLRQGIHEQYF.

The J gene is TRBJ2-3, the V gene TRBV11-2; 10 bases are shared with TRBD2. After removal of 0 bases from V and 6 bases from J, the junction contained 3 bases not matched to a gene. CDR1 and CDR2 (germline): SGHAT, FQNNGV. The length of the CDR3 is 15 residues. The CDR3 DNA reads TGTGCCAGCAGCTTAGATATTAGCGGGAGGGATACGCAGTATTTT. It yields the protein CASSLDISGRDTQYF. Variable domain in full (rest from reference TRBV11-2 and TRBJ2-3): EAGVAQSPRYKIIEKRQSVAFWCNPISGHATLYWYQQILGQGPKLLIQFQNNGVVDDSQLPKDRFSAERLKGVDSTLKIQPAKLEDSAVYLCASSLDISGRDTQYFGPGTRLTVL.

DNA for the CDR3: TGTGCCAGCTCAGAGATTAGGGGGACCTACAATGAGCAGTTCTTC. Its protein product is CASSEIRGTYNEQFF. The V gene is TRBV18, the J gene TRBJ2-1; TRBD1 is a possible D gene (6 bases). CDR3 length equals 15 residues. Trimming removed 5 bases at V and 2 bases at J, with 13 bases between. CDR1 is KGHSH and CDR2 is LQKENI in the germline V gene.

This chain links TRBV11-2 with TRBJ2-3, with a possible D match to TRBD2 (5 bases). The CDR3 totals 13 residues. The ends were cut back, 0 bases at V and 8 bases at J, with 9 bases in the middle. Germline values: CDR1 SGHAT, CDR2 FQNNGV. CDR3 nucleotide sequence: TGTGCCAGCAGCTTAGAAATAGAGGGTACGCAGTATTTT. Its translation is CASSLEIEGTQYF.

The chain has TRBV19 and TRBJ2-2, with unresolved D. Looked up from germline, CDR1 is LNHDA and CDR2 is SQIVND (reference sequence). CDR3 length: 14 amino acids. Trimming left V 3 bases short and J 6 bases short, with 11 bases between. The CDR3 bases are TGTGCCAGTAGTATCCACTCTAACCCCGGGGAGCTGTTTTTT. Protein sequence: CASSIHSNPGELFF.

The chain uses TRBV18 and TRBJ1-6, with TRBD1 matching 7 bases. This CDR3 is built from 15 residues. The ends lost 0 bases at V and 10 bases at J; junction bases unmatched: 6. Germline CDR1 KGHSH, CDR2 LQKENI. CDR3 DNA: TGTGCCAGCTCACCACCTGAAGGGGGCATATCACCCCTCCACTTT. It translates to CASSPPEGGISPLHF.

The CDR3 is CASSIDGTGREKLFF. CDR3 DNA sequence: TGTGCCAGTAGTATAGATGGGACAGGCCGGGAAAAACTGTTTTTT. This chain links TRBV19 with TRBJ1-4; TRBD1 matches at 8 bases. The CDR3 covers 15 residues. Germline CDR1 is LNHDA and CDR2 is SQIVND (reference sequence). The V segment lost 0 bases and the J segment 8 bases; nucleotides outside the gene matches: 5.

V and J are TRBV19 and TRBJ1-6, with D possibly matching TRBD1 (5 bases). Trimming removed 7 bases from V and 7 bases from J, with 17 bases in between. Germline V gene sequence: CDR1 LNHDA, CDR2 SQIVND (reference sequence). This CDR3 region has 15 residues. The CDR3 sequence: CASKGMGGKNSPLHF. As DNA, the CDR3 is TGTGCCAGTAAAGGCATGGGGGGAAAGAATTCACCCCTCCACTTT. The whole variable domain, filled in from reference TRBV19 and TRBJ1-6, reads DGGITQSPKYLFRKEGQNVTLSCEQNLNHDAMYWYRQDPGQGLRLIYYSQIVNDFQKGDIAEGYSVSREKKESFPLTVTSAQKNPTAFYLCASKGMGGKNSPLHFGNGTRLTVT.

This rearrangement joins TRBV4-3 to TRBJ1-2; 8 bases match TRBD1. The CDR3 runs to 16 residues. In germline, CDR1 is LGHNA, CDR2 YSLEER. The ends lost 0 bases at V and 3 bases at J; junction bases unmatched: 6. For the CDR3, the DNA is TGCGCCAGCAGCCAAGATTACGGGACAGGTTACTATGGCTACACCTTC. Translation gives CASSQDYGTGYYGYTF.

In the case of this clone: The same CDR3 can be traced to other DNA sequences in this sample. V is TRBV13 and J is TRBJ2-7; D possibly corresponds to TRBD1 (6 bases). This CDR3 comprises 13 residues. CDR1 and CDR2 from the germline V gene are PRHDT and FYEKMQ (reference sequence). V was shortened by 2 bases and J by 4 bases, with 9 bases between the two germline ends. CDR3 sequence (DNA): TGTGCCAGCAGCTTAAGTCAGGGGTACGAGCAGTACTTC. Amino acids: CASSLSQGYEQYF.

The chain links TRBV7-3 to TRBJ1-1; TRBD1 matches at 7 bases. The V segment lost 0 bases and the J segment 7 bases; nucleotides outside the gene matches: 5. CDR3 length equals 14 residues. Germline CDR1 reads SGHTA; CDR2 reads FQGTGA. The CDR3 nucleotides are TGTGCCAGCAGCTTAACAGGGGGCGACGTTGAAGCTTTCTTT. Protein sequence: CASSLTGGDVEAFF. Using reference TRBV7-3 and TRBJ1-1 for the parts outside the CDR3, the full variable domain is GAGVSQTPSNKVTEKGKYVELRCDPISGHTALYWYRQSLGQGPEFLIYFQGTGAADDSGLPNDRFFAVRPEGSVSTLKIQRTERGDSAVYLCASSLTGGDVEAFFGQGTRLTVV.

This clone is a singleton in its sample. This CDR3 is CATSGQHRFYEQFF. The DNA of the CDR3 is TGTGCCACCAGTGGCCAACACAGGTTCTATGAGCAGTTCTTC. The chain employs TRBV24-1 and TRBJ2-1, with D possibly TRBD1 on 5 matching bases. The CDR3 has 14 amino acids. From germline, CDR1 is KGHDR and CDR2 SFDVKD. V lost 5 bases and J lost 8, with 15 bases in between.

The V call is TRBV4-2, the J call TRBJ1-6; TRBD1 matches 9 bases. Germline CDR1 is LGHNA and CDR2 is YNFKEQ. The junction had 5 bases not matched to a gene; V was cut back by 5 bases and J by 9 bases. This CDR3 has 14 residues. CDR3 protein: CASSWTGDTSPLHF. The CDR3 nucleotides read TGTGCCAGCAGCTGGACAGGGGATACTTCACCCCTCCACTTT.

The J gene is TRBJ2-5, the V gene TRBV28; 7 bases match TRBD2. There are 13 residues in the CDR3. Germline loops: CDR1 MDHEN, CDR2 SYDVKM. V dropped 2 bases and J dropped 5; count of bases not matched to a gene: 2. CDR3 protein: CASSLGGVETQYF. DNA for the CDR3: TGTGCCAGCAGTTTAGGGGGGGTTGAGACCCAGTACTTC.

The V and J genes are TRBV28 and TRBJ1-3; no firm D call. This CDR3 region has 15 residues. The V and J ends lost 1 base and 2 bases respectively, with 9 bases between them. CDR1 and CDR2 (germline): MDHEN, SYDVKM. The CDR3 DNA is TGTGCCAGCAGTTTATCCCCCTTTACTGGAAACACCATATATTTT. Protein sequence: CASSLSPFTGNTIYF.